The 15 T cell receptor beta chains given below trace back to one sample, sequenced in a study of blood T cells in healthy people across ages. The second PCR ran roughly 7 to 11 cycles with a sample-barcoded 5' primer and J-beta primers. Via MiXCR, TCRdb re-called the 5' RACE reads, giving one row per CDR3 protein. The table has about 680,000 distinct CDR3 sequences, roughly 50% seen once; the top ten hold 25% to 35%. What was sequenced was blood. Every receptor here comes from a woman aged 60-70 years in good health.

The chain uses TRBV7-2 and TRBJ1-5; D not certain. The CDR3 loop spans 13 amino acids. V lost 2 bases, J lost 5 bases, and 7 bases lay in between. The germline V gene encodes CDR1 SGHTA and CDR2 FQGNSA. The CDR3 protein is CASSLSEDQPQHF. In DNA, the CDR3 is TGTGCCAGCAGCTTATCAGAGGATCAGCCCCAGCATTTT.

The rearrangement uses TRBV4-3 and TRBJ2-7, with TRBD1 matching over 7 bases. CDR3 length: 14 residues. Germline lookup yields CDR1 LGHNA and CDR2 YSLEER. V gave up 4 bases and J gave up 4 bases; unmatched junction bases: 7. CDR3 protein: CASSLGQLDYEQYF. For the CDR3, the DNA is TGCGCCAGCAGCCTGGGACAGTTGGATTACGAGCAGTACTTC.

This clonotype was seen many times. V is TRBV27 and J is TRBJ2-1; 7 bases align to TRBD1. The CDR3 extends over 16 amino acids. Germline V gene data show CDR1 as MNHEY and CDR2 as SMNVEV (reference sequence). The V gene end was trimmed by 5 bases and the J gene end by 10 bases; junction bases not matched to a gene: 17. The CDR3 region is CASSPGQAPLAGEQFF. The CDR3 nucleotides are TGTGCCAGCAGTCCAGGACAGGCCCCCTTAGCTGGGGAGCAGTTCTTC.

This clonotype came up a few times. V and J are TRBV7-2 and TRBJ2-7; D is undetermined. This CDR3 is 15 amino acids long. The V and J ends lost 2 bases and 3 bases respectively, with 14 bases between them. The germline gives CDR1 SGHTA, CDR2 FQGNSA. The CDR3 region is CASSLTPSGLYEQYF. The CDR3 DNA follows: TGTGCCAGCAGCTTAACCCCTTCCGGCCTCTACGAGCAGTACTTC.

This chain joins TRBV20-1 and TRBJ1-3, with D tentatively TRBD1 (5 bases). V shed 1 base and J shed 1 base, with 8 bases lying between them. CDR3 size: 14 residues. CDR1 and CDR2 (germline): DFQATT, SNEGSKA (reference sequence). CDR3 nucleotides: TGCAGTGCTAGAGGGGCAGGGTCTGGAAACACCATATATTTT. It translates to CSARGAGSGNTIYF.

The chain combines TRBV7-2 with TRBJ2-7; 7 bases are shared with TRBD2. This CDR3 is 14 amino acids long. Trimming removed 8 bases from V and 7 bases from J; junction bases left unmatched: 14. Germline CDR1 reads SGHTA; CDR2 reads FQGNSA. The CDR3 is CASGVTRTSMEQYF. DNA for the CDR3: TGTGCCAGCGGCGTAACTAGGACTAGTATGGAGCAGTACTTC.

The rearrangement joins TRBV7-2 to TRBJ1-5; D is possibly TRBD1 (6 bases). The V end lost 5 bases, the J end lost 2 bases, and 13 bases lay between the germline ends. The CDR3 is made up of 15 amino acids. Germline V CDR1 and CDR2: SGHTA, FQGNSA. The CDR3 DNA follows: TGTGCCAGCAGCAAAGACCCAGGGGGCAATCAGCCCCAGCATTTT. This translates into CASSKDPGGNQPQHF.

This clonotype was seen ten or more times. The DNA for the CDR3 is TGTGCCAGTAGTATATCGGGGCCCTCCTACGAGCAGTACTTC. As protein: CASSISGPSYEQYF. The chain combines TRBV19 with TRBJ2-7; the D gene could be TRBD1 or TRBD2 (5 bases each). V was cut by 2 bases and J by 0 bases, with 8 bases left in between. The germline V gene has CDR1 LNHDA and CDR2 SQIVND (reference sequence). The CDR3 has 14 residues.

This clonotype was recorded a few times. The genes are TRBV10-3 and TRBJ2-1; TRBD2 agrees at 10 bases. Looked up from germline, CDR1 is ENHRY and CDR2 is SYGVKD. V shed 0 bases and J 9 bases; nucleotides not matched to a gene: 5. The CDR3 covers 15 residues. The CDR3 sequence: CAISESSGRASEQFF. The CDR3 DNA sequence: TGTGCCATCAGTGAGTCGAGCGGGAGGGCCAGTGAGCAGTTCTTC.

Ten or more counts support this clonotype. This chain links TRBV5-4 with TRBJ2-1, with D tentatively TRBD2 (6 bases). V lost 5 bases and J 6 bases, leaving 18 bases between the germline ends. Germline assignment: CDR1 SGHNT and CDR2 YYREEE (reference sequence). The CDR3 contains 15 residues. CDR3 sequence (DNA): TGTGCCAGCAGACCCGGACTACCTTCAAGCAATGAGCAGTTCTTC. Protein product: CASRPGLPSSNEQFF.

There are a few counts of this clonotype. This chain links TRBV3-1 with TRBJ2-7, with 8 bases that match TRBD2. V shed 7 bases and J 6 bases; nucleotides not matched to a gene: 11. The CDR3 has 14 residues. The germline gives CDR1 LGHDT, CDR2 YNNKEL (reference sequence). The CDR3 DNA is TGTGCCAGCACCACGGGGGGGGCGCAGCTCGAGCAGTACTTC. Translating gives CASTTGGAQLEQYF.

V gene TRBV24-1 combines with J gene TRBJ2-3, with 7 nucleotides matching TRBD1. Germline values: CDR1 KGHDR, CDR2 SFDVKD. This CDR3 is built from 16 residues. Trimming at V came to 2 bases and at J to 2 bases, leaving 6 bases not matched to a gene. CDR3 sequence (DNA): TGTGCCACCAGTGATTGGATGACAGGGCCCACAGATACGCAGTATTTT. The encoded protein is CATSDWMTGPTDTQYF.

This clonotype was seen only a few times. The rearrangement joins TRBV9 to TRBJ2-1; D gene unclear. Germline values: CDR1 SGDLS, CDR2 YYNGEE. The CDR3 has 15 amino acids. Deletions cut 4 bases from V and 0 bases from J, with 11 bases between. CDR3: CASSPDPSSYNEQFF. The CDR3 nucleotides are TGTGCCAGCAGCCCGGACCCGAGCTCCTACAATGAGCAGTTCTTC.

The chain employs TRBV6-1 and TRBJ1-6; D may be TRBD1 (5 bases). Trimming removed 3 bases at V and 6 bases at J, with 12 bases between. Germline V gene sequence: CDR1 MNHNS, CDR2 SASEGT. The CDR3 sequence is 15 residues long. The CDR3 bases are TGTGCCAGCAGTGAGCGGGCAGGGCCTAATTCACCCCTCCACTTT. It specifies CASSERAGPNSPLHF.

The V gene is TRBV7-2, the J gene TRBJ1-5; 8 nucleotides align to TRBD1. The CDR3 is made up of 15 amino acids. After removal of 4 bases from V and 3 bases from J, the junction contained 5 bases not matched to a gene. Per the germline V gene, CDR1 is SGHTA and CDR2 is FQGNSA. The CDR3 spells CASSSRTGFNQPQHF. As DNA, the CDR3 is TGTGCCAGCAGCTCTCGGACAGGGTTCAATCAGCCCCAGCATTTT.